The next 14 T cell receptor beta chains were all read from a single sample in a study of pediatric ulcerative colitis (dated by TCRdb to the late 2010s). Library generation was performed with the immunoSEQ multiplex PCR assay. As stored in TCRdb, this immuneACCESS dataset retains in-frame rearrangements with V and J assigned. A fraction of the clones does not appear; measured against another copy, unresolved V genes explain less than half of the discrepancy, and the remainder lacks a known reason. The sample table lists tens of thousands of clones, roughly 81% of them with a count of one. The ten top clones hold approximately 1% of the sample. One to two pinch biopsies were taken from the rectum for research during colonoscopy. The source material was gut tissue. Receptor source: a boy aged 5-17 years with mild ulcerative colitis.

This clone was detected a few times. The V call is TRBV7-9, the J call TRBJ1-1; D unclear. Germline CDR1 and CDR2: SEHNR and FQNEAQ (reference sequence). The CDR3 is made up of 15 amino acids. V lost 6 bases to trimming and J lost 0 bases, with 14 bases between them. CDR3 loop: CASSRFSGLNTEAFF. The CDR3 coding sequence is TGTGCCAGCAGTCGATTTTCCGGGCTGAACACTGAAGCTTTCTTT.

This clone was observed a single time. This chain joins TRBV7-2 and TRBJ1-2; possible D gene TRBD1, 5 bases. This CDR3 is built from 16 residues. Trimming removed 3 bases at V and 2 bases at J, with 16 bases between. Germline V CDR1 and CDR2: SGHTA, FQGNSA. CDR3 residues: CASSLGSVGLNYGYTF. The CDR3, as DNA: TGTGCCAGCAGCTTGGGTTCTGTGGGACTCAACTATGGCTACACCTTC.

CDR3 in amino acids: CASSSPRLGSDTQYF. The CDR3 bases are TGTGCCAGCAGCTCCCCCCGACTAGGCTCAGATACGCAGTATTTT. The chain combines TRBV5-4 with TRBJ2-3; tentatively, D is TRBD2 (6 bases). Between the trimmed V and J ends, which lost 3 bases and 4 bases, there was a span of 15 bases. Looked up from germline, CDR1 is SGHNT and CDR2 is YYREEE (reference sequence). CDR3 size: 15 residues.

The chain is built from TRBV14 and TRBJ2-7; 9 positions match TRBD2. Germline CDR1 SGHDN, CDR2 FVKESK. Trimming took 5 bases from V and 6 from J; bases not matched to a gene: 11. This CDR3 has 15 residues. The CDR3 protein is CASSIGTSRPVEQYF. DNA of the CDR3: TGTGCCAGCAGCATCGGGACTAGCCGGCCCGTCGAGCAGTACTTC.

This clone appeared once. The rearrangement uses TRBV5-1 and TRBJ2-1; unclear D gene. Germline loops: CDR1 SGHRS, CDR2 YFSETQ. The CDR3 extends over 14 amino acids. Trimming took off 0 bases at V and 3 bases at J, with 7 bases between the two ends. The CDR3 here is CASSLVSDYNEQFF. The CDR3 DNA reads as TGCGCCAGCAGCTTGGTGTCAGACTACAATGAGCAGTTCTTC.

The chain has TRBV6-6 and TRBJ1-2; TRBD1 matches at 10 bases. Germline V gives CDR1 MNHNY, CDR2 SVGAGI (reference sequence). The trim removed 6 bases at V and 4 bases at J, leaving 8 bases unmatched. The CDR3 runs to 15 residues. CDR3 loop: CASSTPGQGSYGYTF. The CDR3 DNA sequence: TGTGCCAGCAGCACCCCGGGACAGGGGAGCTATGGCTACACCTTC.

V gene TRBV18 combines with J gene TRBJ2-3; 7 bases align to TRBD2. The V segment lost 8 bases and the J segment 6 bases; nucleotides outside the gene matches: 5. There are 12 residues in the CDR3. Germline-derived CDR1 and CDR2 are KGHSH and LQKENI. The chain's CDR3 is CASLREEDTQYF. The CDR3, as DNA: TGTGCCAGCCTTCGGGAGGAGGATACGCAGTATTTT. Full variable domain (remainder filled in from reference TRBV18 and TRBJ2-3): NAGVMQNPRHLVRRRGQEARLRCSPMKGHSHVYWYRQLPEEGLKFMVYLQKENIIDESGMPKERFSAEFPKEGPSILRIQQVVRGDSAAYFCASLREEDTQYFGPGTRLTVL.

This chain connects TRBV18 to TRBJ1-1, with unresolved D. The CDR3 spans 16 residues. Trimming removed 4 bases from V and 1 base from J, with 16 bases in between. CDR1 and CDR2 from the germline V gene are KGHSH and LQKENI. CDR3 sequence: CASSLSPGRSNTEAFF. For the CDR3, the DNA is TGTGCCAGCTCACTTTCTCCGGGCCGATCGAACACTGAAGCTTTCTTT.

The chain uses TRBV5-1 and TRBJ1-1; D is uncertain. The CDR3 loop spans 11 amino acids. Deletions cut 5 bases from V and 0 bases from J, with 2 bases between. Looked up from germline, CDR1 is SGHRS and CDR2 is YFSETQ. The CDR3 region has the DNA TGCGCCAGCAGATTGAACACTGAAGCTTTCTTT. Its protein product is CASRLNTEAFF.

The rearrangement uses TRBV18 and TRBJ1-1; possible D gene TRBD1, 6 bases. Germline V gives CDR1 KGHSH, CDR2 LQKENI. CDR3 length equals 17 residues. The V end was cut by 5 bases, the J end by 0 bases, with 19 bases between. CDR3 residues: CASSSLGTNLMNTEAFF. CDR3 coding DNA: TGTGCCAGCTCATCTCTGGGGACAAATCTTATGAACACTGAAGCTTTCTTT.

For the CDR3, the DNA is TGCAGCGCAAAGGGGGACATCGAGACCGGGGAGCTGTTTTTT. Translated: CSAKGDIETGELFF. This chain connects TRBV29-1 to TRBJ2-2; the D gene is possibly TRBD1 (6 bases). The V end was cut by 7 bases, the J end by 5 bases, with 17 bases between. CDR3 length equals 14 residues. Germline CDR1 reads SQVTM; CDR2 reads ANQGSEA.

V is TRBV7-9 and J is TRBJ2-7; D is tentatively TRBD1 or TRBD2 (5 bases each). CDR1 is SEHNR and CDR2 is FQNEAQ in the germline V gene (reference sequence). V gave up 3 bases and J gave up 5 bases, with 11 bases separating them. The CDR3 runs to 13 residues. CDR3 in amino acids: CASSLGRAHEQYF. DNA for the CDR3: TGTGCCAGCAGCTTGGGACGAGCCCACGAGCAGTACTTC.

The chain joins TRBV2 to TRBJ2-3; 9 bases align to TRBD2. CDR1 is SNHLY and CDR2 is FYNNEI in the germline V gene. This CDR3 has 19 amino acids. V dropped 7 bases and J dropped 2; count of bases not matched to a gene: 19. The CDR3 nucleotides are TGTGCCAGCAAGCGAGGGGGATTAAGCGGGGGGTCCCTCACAGATACGCAGTATTTT. It codes for CASKRGGLSGGSLTDTQYF.

The gene calls are TRBV20-1 and TRBJ1-2, with a possible D match to TRBD1 (6 bases). V lost 3 bases to trimming and J lost 7 bases, with 9 bases between them. Looked up from germline, CDR1 is DFQATT and CDR2 is SNEGSKA (reference sequence). The CDR3 extends over 11 amino acids. DNA of the CDR3: TGCAGTGCTAGCCCCAGGGGTGGCTACACCTTC. This encodes CSASPRGGYTF.